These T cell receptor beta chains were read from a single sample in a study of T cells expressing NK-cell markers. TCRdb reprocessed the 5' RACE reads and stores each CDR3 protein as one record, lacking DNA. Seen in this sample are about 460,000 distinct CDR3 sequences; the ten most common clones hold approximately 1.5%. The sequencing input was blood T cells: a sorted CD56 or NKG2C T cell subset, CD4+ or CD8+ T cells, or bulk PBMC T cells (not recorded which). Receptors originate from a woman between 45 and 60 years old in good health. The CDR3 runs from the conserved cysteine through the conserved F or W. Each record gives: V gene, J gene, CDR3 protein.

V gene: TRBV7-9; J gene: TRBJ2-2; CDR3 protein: CAGGIGATGELFF
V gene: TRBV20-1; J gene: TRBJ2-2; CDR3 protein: CSASRGLAGRTGELFF
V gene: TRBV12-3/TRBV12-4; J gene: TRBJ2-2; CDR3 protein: CASMDRSNTGELFF
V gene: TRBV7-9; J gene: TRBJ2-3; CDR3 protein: CASSRAGGSRTDTQYF
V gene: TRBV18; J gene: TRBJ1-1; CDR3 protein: CASSKQEGAFF
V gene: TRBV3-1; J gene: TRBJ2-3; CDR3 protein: CASSPLTGGTDTQYF
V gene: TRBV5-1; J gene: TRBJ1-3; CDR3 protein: CASSSGTSGGNTIYF
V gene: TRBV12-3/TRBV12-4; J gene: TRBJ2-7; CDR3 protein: CASSLNLAGGYEQYF
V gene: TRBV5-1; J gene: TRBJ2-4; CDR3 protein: CASSFTGNRTKNIQYF
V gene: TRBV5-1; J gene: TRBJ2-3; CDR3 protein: CASTPGTITDTQYF
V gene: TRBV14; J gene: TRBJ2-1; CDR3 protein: CASSRRSGSYNEQFF
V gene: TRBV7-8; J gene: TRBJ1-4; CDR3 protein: CASSLGQETNEKLFF
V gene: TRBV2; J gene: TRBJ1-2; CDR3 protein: CASSGGQWGRGYTF
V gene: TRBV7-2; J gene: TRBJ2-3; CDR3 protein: CASSLGTTLTQYF
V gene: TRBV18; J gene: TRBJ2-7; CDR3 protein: CASSPSAEHYEQYF
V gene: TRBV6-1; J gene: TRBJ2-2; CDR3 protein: CADWLVRGVITGELFF
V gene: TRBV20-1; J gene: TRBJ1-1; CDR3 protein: CSARDPAVYTEAFF
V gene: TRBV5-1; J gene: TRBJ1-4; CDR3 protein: CASSLYGRGDATNEKLFF
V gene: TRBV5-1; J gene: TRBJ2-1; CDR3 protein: CASSLHLGRAANEQFF
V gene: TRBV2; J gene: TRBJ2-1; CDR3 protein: CASSWAVVLNEQFF
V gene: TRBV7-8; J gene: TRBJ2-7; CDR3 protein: CASSLLGGGEYEQYF
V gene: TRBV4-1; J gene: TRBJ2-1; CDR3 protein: CASSQTFRNPGQAVNEQFF
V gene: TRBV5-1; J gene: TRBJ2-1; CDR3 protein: CASSFPGVAVQFF
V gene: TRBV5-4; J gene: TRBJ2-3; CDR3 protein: CASRDSKSSDTQYF
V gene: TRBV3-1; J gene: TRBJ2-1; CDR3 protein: CASSQVQDYYNEQFF
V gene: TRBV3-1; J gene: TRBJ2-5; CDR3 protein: CASSQDGTGQETQYF
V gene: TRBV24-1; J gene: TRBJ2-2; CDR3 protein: CATSSQRKQNTGELFF
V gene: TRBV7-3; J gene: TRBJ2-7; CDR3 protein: CASSFLAGASGQYF
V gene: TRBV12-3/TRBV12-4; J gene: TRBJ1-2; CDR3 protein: CASSLREDYGYTF
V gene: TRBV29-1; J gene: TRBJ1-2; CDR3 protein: CSVGTGRGYTF
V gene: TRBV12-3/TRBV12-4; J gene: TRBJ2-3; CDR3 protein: CASSFSQPDTQYF
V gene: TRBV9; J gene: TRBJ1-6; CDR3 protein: CASSDGGISPLHF
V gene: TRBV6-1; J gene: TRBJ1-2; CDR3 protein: CASSPGTGREDYGYTF
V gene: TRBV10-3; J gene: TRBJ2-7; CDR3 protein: CAISVGATYEQYF
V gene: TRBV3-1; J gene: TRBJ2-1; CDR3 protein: CASSQDPGRGSYNEQFF
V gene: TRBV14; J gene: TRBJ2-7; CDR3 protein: CASRPMQGSYEQYF
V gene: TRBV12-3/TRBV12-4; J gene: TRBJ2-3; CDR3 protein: CASSFGAGGYTDTQYF
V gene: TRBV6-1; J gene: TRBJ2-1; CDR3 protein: CASSAKTGGAYNEQFF
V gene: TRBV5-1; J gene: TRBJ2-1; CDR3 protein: CASSPGSLLNEQFF
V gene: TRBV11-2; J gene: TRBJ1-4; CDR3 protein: CASSLLDRGEKLFF
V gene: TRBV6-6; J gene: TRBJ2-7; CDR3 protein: CASSYSARPGRQARYEQYF
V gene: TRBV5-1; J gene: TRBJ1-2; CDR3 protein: CASSSQRPSNGYTF
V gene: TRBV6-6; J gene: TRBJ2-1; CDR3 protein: CASSYSSVISNEQFF
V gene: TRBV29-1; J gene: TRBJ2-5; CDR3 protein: CSVEEGAIETQYF
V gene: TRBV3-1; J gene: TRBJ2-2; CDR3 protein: CASSPRQIRTGELFF
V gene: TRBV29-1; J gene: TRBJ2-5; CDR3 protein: CSAPAGGPETQYF
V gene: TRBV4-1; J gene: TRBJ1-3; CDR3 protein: CASSHSPRQGSSGNTIYF
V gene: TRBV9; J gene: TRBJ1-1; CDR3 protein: CASSVETVGRLTEAFF
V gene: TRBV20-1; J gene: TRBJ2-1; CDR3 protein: CSATGQVSVEQFF
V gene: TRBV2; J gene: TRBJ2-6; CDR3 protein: CASQPGANVLTF
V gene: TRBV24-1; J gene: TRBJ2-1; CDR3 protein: CATSDSTGTGGYDEQFF
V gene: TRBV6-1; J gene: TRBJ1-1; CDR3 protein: CASTFGTVNTEAFF
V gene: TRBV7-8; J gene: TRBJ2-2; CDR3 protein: CASTLQGASNTGELFF
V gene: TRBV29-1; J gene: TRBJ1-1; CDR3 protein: CSVAGVGPQGEAFF